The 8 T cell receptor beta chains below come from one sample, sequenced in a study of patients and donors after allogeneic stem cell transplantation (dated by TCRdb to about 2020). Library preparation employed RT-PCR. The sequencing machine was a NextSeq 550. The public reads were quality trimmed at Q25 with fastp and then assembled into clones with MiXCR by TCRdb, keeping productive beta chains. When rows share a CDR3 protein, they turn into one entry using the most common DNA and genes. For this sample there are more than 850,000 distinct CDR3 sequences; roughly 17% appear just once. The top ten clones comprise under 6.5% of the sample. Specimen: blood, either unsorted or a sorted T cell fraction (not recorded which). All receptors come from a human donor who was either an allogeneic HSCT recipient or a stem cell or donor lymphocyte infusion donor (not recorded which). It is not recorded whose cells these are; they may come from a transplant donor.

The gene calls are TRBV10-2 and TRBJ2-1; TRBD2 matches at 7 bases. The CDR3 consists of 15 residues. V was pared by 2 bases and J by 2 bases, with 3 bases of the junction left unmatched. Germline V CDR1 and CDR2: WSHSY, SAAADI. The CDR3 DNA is TGCGCCAGCAGTGAGCCTAGCGGACCCTACAATGAGCAGTTCTTC. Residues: CASSEPSGPYNEQFF.

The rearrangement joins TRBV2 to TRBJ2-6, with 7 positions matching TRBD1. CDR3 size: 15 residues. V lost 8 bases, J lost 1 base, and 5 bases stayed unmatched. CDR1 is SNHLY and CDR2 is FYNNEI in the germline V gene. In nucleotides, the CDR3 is TGTGCCAGCGGGACAGTAAATTCTGGGGCCAACGTCCTGACTTTC. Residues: CASGTVNSGANVLTF.

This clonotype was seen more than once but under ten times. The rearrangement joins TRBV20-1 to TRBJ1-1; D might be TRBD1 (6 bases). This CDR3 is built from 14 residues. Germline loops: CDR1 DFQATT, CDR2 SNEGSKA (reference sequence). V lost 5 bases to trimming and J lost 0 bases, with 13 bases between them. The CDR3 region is CSAVPDRMNTEAFF. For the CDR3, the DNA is TGCAGTGCTGTTCCTGACAGGATGAACACTGAAGCTTTCTTT.

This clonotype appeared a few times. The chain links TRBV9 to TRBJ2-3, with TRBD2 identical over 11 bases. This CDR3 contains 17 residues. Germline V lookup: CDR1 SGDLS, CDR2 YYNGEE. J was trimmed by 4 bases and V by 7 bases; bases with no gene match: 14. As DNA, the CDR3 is TGTGCCAGCTCAGGGACTAGCGGAACCTTTGGGGCAGATACGCAGTATTTT. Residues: CASSGTSGTFGADTQYF.

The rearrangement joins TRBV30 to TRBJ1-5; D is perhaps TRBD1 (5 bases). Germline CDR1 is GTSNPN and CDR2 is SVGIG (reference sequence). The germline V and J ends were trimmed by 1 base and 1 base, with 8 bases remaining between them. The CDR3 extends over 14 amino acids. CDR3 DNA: TGTGCCTGGAGTGGACAGATAAGCAATCAGCCCCAGCATTTT. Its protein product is CAWSGQISNQPQHF.

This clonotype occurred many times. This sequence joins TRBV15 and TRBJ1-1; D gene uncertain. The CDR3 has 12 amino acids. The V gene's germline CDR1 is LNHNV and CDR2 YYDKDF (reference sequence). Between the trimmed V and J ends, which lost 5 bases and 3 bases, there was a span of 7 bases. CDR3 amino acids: CATSSEDTEAFF. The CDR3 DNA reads TGTGCCACCAGCTCCGAGGACACTGAAGCTTTCTTT.

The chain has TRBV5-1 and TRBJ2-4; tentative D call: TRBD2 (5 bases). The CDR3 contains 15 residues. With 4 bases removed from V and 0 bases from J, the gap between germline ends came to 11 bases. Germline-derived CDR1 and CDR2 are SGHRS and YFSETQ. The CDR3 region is CASSIGAVAKNIQYF. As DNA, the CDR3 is TGCGCCAGCAGCATTGGAGCGGTAGCCAAAAACATTCAGTACTTC.

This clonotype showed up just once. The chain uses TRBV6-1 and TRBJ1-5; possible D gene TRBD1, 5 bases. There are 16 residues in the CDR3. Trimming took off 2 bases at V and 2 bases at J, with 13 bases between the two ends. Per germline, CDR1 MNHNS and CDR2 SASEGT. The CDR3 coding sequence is TGTGCCAGCAGTGAATGGCAGGGTAGGGGCAATCAGCCCCAGCATTTT. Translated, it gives CASSEWQGRGNQPQHF.